What follows is one T cell receptor beta chain and its context. The antigen this receptor binds is unknown. No per-base quality is available; no much larger clone lies one base away. In total, roughly 670 healthy bone marrow donors made up the cohort. At the time of sampling, every cohort member was nominally healthy, though immune exposures that went unrecorded were likely present. The donor was CMV seronegative and was included in the group of under 450 seronegative cohort members. A peripheral blood sample was collected from each donor, and TCR beta sequencing was performed on peripheral blood mononuclear cells. The Qiagen DNeasy Blood Extraction Kit was used to extract genomic DNA from the blood cell samples. Library preparation employed the immunoSEQ multiplex PCR assay. The multiplex PCR relied on a mix of 60 forward primers for TCR Vbeta segments and 13 reverse primers for TCR Jbeta segments. Amplification of the CDR3 region of rearranged TCR beta genes was performed with a multiplex PCR assay on genomic DNA. The amplified TCR beta libraries were sequenced on the Illumina HiSeq System as 87-base-pair reads. From the authors' description of their analysis: A later analysis counted around 72 million unique TCR beta chains across the 550 to 750 repertoires, and 10 million to 11 million of these chains were shared by at least two donors. To remove PCR and sequencing errors, raw reads were error-corrected and collapsed into unique sequences using a nearest-neighbor algorithm that merged closely related sequences. CDR3 sequences were aligned to IMGT reference sequences to assign V, D and J gene segments. For a sequence to be retained, a match of at least six nucleotides to both a V gene segment and a J gene segment was required. A rearrangement was called productive if the CDR3 had no stop codons and remained in frame with V and J, and every other rearrangement was called non-productive. Following IMGT convention, CDR3 was defined as the stretch from the second conserved V-encoded cysteine up to the conserved J-encoded phenylalanine. In an earlier analysis of more than 550 of the donors, sequences lacking an unambiguous match to a single V gene segment were excluded. In an earlier analysis of some 590 of the donors, a V segment was called functional when productive rearrangements were above 56.7%, and segregating when the standard deviation between donors exceeded 5%. A statistical classification framework was developed to diagnose cytomegalovirus status using the catalog of TCR beta chain sequences. In a later analysis, TCR nucleotide sequences were compared against IMGT/GENE-DB human TR gene sequences so that V and J genes could be assigned. In a later analysis, CDR3 sequences and most-parsimonious VDJ recombination scenarios were assigned using the TCRdist pipeline. In a later analysis, each TCR beta chain was defined by its CDR3 amino acid sequence together with its V-gene family, and reads lacking a unique V-gene family were excluded. A later analysis removed several hundred highly shared, low-generation-probability nucleotide sequences to deal with suspected cross-contamination and a sequencing artifact. In a later analysis, a clonal expansion index for each public chain was calculated from normalized within-repertoire ranks of inferred template counts. A later analysis computed generation probabilities with a VDJ recombination model fitted to out-of-frame rearrangements, and checked the results against IGoR. In a later analysis, hypergeometric tests were used to score TCR-TCR, TCR-HLA and TCR-CMV co-occurrence, with a repertoire-size bias correction applied to TCR pairs. A later analysis estimated false discovery rates by permuting HLA or CMV assignments 20 times. A later analysis grouped co-occurring TCRs with DBSCAN, adding TCRdist sequence similarity when clustering within HLA-allele-positive subsets. Co-occurrence clustering excluded repertoires with fewer than 30,000 or more than 120,000 public chains, plus five with anomalous nucleotide sharing. Sourced from immuneACCESS, this table was stored by TCRdb with only in-frame sequences that have V and J called. A share of the clones is absent; for the studies checked, an unresolved V gene accounts for under half, and the remainder has no known explanation. V, J and clone size were drawn from that table, and D and trimming were deduced from the DNA. Across this sample there are about 130,000 clones, with about 80% seen only once. Of the sample, less than 3% falls within the top ten clones.

The V and J ends are trimmed by 3 bases and 1 base, leaving 19 bases between them. Looking up the germline V gene yields CDR1 SGDLS and CDR2 YYNGEE. The CDR3 sequence holds 17 residues, the cysteine and phenylalanine included. Just CDR3 DNA is preserved here, 51 bases in frame from base 1. This specimen comes from a study of cytomegalovirus exposure and HLA in healthy donors (TCRdb year 2017). About the full investigation: According to an earlier analysis of 550 to 700 of the donors, 200 million or so T cells yielded approximately 120 million unique TCR beta sequences and 276 Gb of sequence data. An early release that covered approximately 600 HLA-typed donors contained 300 to 350 gigabases of sequencing data and tens of millions of unique TCR sequences. Of the roughly 390 genotyped donors, 70% to 90% were placed in the genetic ancestry cluster associated with self-reported Caucasian donors. The aim of the study was to test whether cataloging public T cell receptors could identify signatures of past pathogen exposure. The study used immunosequencing to profile the T cell repertoires of several hundred subjects and linked those repertoires to cytomegalovirus serostatus. A separate validation cohort of some 130 different subjects was used in addition to the 666-subject first cohort. The study combined high-throughput TCR immunosequencing, statistical association of individual TCRs with disease status, and machine learning to predict cytomegalovirus infection status. A later analysis re-analyzed previously published TCR beta repertoires from 666 donors and added high-resolution HLA genotyping to study TCR occurrence patterns. Rather than using new phenotypic data, the later analysis identified candidate immune exposures from TCR beta sequences and from how often those sequences occurred across donors. An earlier analysis of 587 of the donors used high-throughput TCR beta sequencing to judge whether each TCR beta V gene segment behaved as functional or pseudogenic. Donor age, sex, ethnicity and CMV serostatus were compiled together with the repertoire data. A later genetic analysis used genome-wide SNP genotypes for about 60% of the roughly 700 donors, treating that subset as a discovery cohort. All discovery cohort repertoires had been generated using a single sequencing platform. Class I and class II HLA loci were covered by the typing at four-digit resolution. Typing coverage varied by locus: about 620-630 donors for A, B, C, DRB1 and DQB1; approximately 500 for DQA1; nearly 610 for DPA1; about 450 for DPB1. Because of strong linkage in the cohort, four or five DR-DQ haplotypes were treated as single units for association and clustering. Across about 380 genotyped donors of the cohort, an average of roughly 230,000 unique TCR beta nucleotide sequences per donor were sequenced, and 15% to 20% of those sequences were non-productive.

General findings and caveats noted by the study authors: Assigning TCR associations to individual alleles was difficult when HLA alleles, especially DR and DQ, strongly co-occurred. Most CMV-associated TCR beta chains appeared to be HLA-restricted in a later analysis, and the HLA associations seemed to be driven largely by CMV exposure. Cytomegalovirus status was reported to be diagnosed by the classifier with high specificity and sensitivity in both the original and validation cohorts. Because some donors lacked HLA typing at each locus, the association tests relied only on the typed subset. The only immune exposure information available for the cohort was CMV serostatus. Compared with equally common non-associated chains, HLA-associated TCR beta chains in a later analysis were more clonally expanded and had lower generation probabilities. In a later analysis, TCR association rates were found to vary across HLA loci, with the most associated TCRs seen for DRB1 alleles and the fewest for HLA-C alleles. While some public TCRs were present in many individuals, most TCR sequences turned up only very rarely across donors. In an earlier analysis of some 540 of the donors, most TCR beta V segments appeared in productive rearrangements about 90% or about 30% of the time, broadly matching IMGT annotations. It was suggested by the authors that the approach could potentially be generalized to other disease states and immunological phenotypes. In a later genetic analysis, fewer N-insertions in productive TCRs were reported among donors in an Asian-associated ancestry cluster than the approximately 630-donor mean. The presence/absence analyses assumed that sequencing depth was roughly uniform across donors, and that assumption may not be true. A later genetic analysis associated a missense DCLRE1C variant with V-gene and J-gene trimming of TCR beta chains, and an independent cohort replicated the association. Correlated functional status among segregating V segments might be attributable to linkage disequilibrium, but an unknown experimental factor could not be ruled out. A further reported finding was that TCR beta sequences accurately predicted the HLA-A and HLA-B alleles for most subjects in the first cohort. Some IMGT-functional V segments, including TRBV6-2 and TRBV6-3, could not be told apart with the 87-base-pair reads, so those segments were excluded. A later analysis reported that several top co-occurrence clusters appeared linked to parvovirus B19, influenza, CMV and Epstein-Barr virus. At a false discovery rate of 0.05, a later analysis linked roughly 17,000 TCR beta sequences to specific HLA alleles. A cluster of highly shared sequence variants was judged likely to represent a technical artifact of the sequencing pipeline. Because counts were too low, about 18 rarely observed V segments, including chromosome 9 orphons, were excluded from the earlier analysis of around 590 of the donors. In vitro tests confirmed that a few of the cytomegalovirus-associated TCR beta chains recognize cytomegalovirus antigens. The study listed 164 TCR beta chains as associated with cytomegalovirus. In this cohort, only TCR beta chains were sequenced, and detectable features were limited by the absence of alpha or paired-chain data.

The chain uses TRBV9 and TRBJ1-1, with no D gene named confidently. This clonotype was obtained from a man aged 25 to 40 in good health and CMV-seronegative. Material: PBMCs. In nucleotides, the sequence is TGTGCCAGCAGCGACGCGAACCGGGGAACTAAGAACACTGAAGCTTTCTTT. Its protein is CASSDANRGTKNTEAFF.